One sample yielded the 9 T cell receptor beta chains listed below, sequenced in a study of cytomegalovirus exposure and HLA in healthy donors. The PCR had 60 Vbeta and 13 Jbeta primers. The data were produced by immunoSEQ multiplex PCR, yet TCRdb's version contains in-frame clones alone and is incomplete. Altogether about 150,000 clones are present, around 70% being singletons, with the ten largest covering roughly 2.2%. The sample comprised PBMCs. These receptors were collected from a young man in good health and CMV-seronegative.

This sequence joins TRBV7-3 and TRBJ2-1; D perhaps matches TRBD2 (6 bases). This CDR3 has 15 residues. Germline-derived CDR1 and CDR2 are SGHTA and FQGTGA. The V end lost 2 bases, the J end lost 9 bases, and 17 bases lay between the germline ends. Here the CDR3 DNA reads TGTGCCAGCAGCTTAGACCCTCTAGCGAACGGTGAGCAGTTCTTC. The encoded protein is CASSLDPLANGEQFF.

This clone was picked up a small number of times. The chain employs TRBV7-6 and TRBJ2-7; 12 bases are a match to TRBD2. The CDR3 length is 14 residues. CDR1 and CDR2 from the germline V gene are SGHVS and FNYEAQ. Trimming took 5 bases from V and 3 from J; bases not matched to a gene: 2. The CDR3 region is CASSPTSGGYEQYF. CDR3 in DNA: TGTGCCAGCAGCCCGACTAGCGGGGGCTACGAGCAGTACTTC.

The genes are TRBV6-1 and TRBJ2-5; a weak D match, TRBD1 (6 bases). This CDR3 is built from 14 residues. Germline values: CDR1 MNHNS, CDR2 SASEGT. Trimming took 7 bases from V and 5 from J, leaving 17 bases between them. CDR3 in amino acids: CASTYGRGRETQYF. The DNA for the CDR3 is TGTGCCAGCACTTATGGCAGGGGTAGGGAGACCCAGTACTTC.

The sample holds a few counts of this clone. The genes are TRBV5-1 and TRBJ1-2, with a possible D match to TRBD1 (6 bases). Per the germline V gene, CDR1 is SGHRS and CDR2 is YFSETQ. There are 15 residues in the CDR3. Trimming removed 4 bases from V and 2 bases from J, with 15 bases in between. The CDR3 DNA is TGCGCCAGCAGCCCAGGGGCGAGGGGCAACTATGGCTACACCTTC. Its translation: CASSPGARGNYGYTF.

The chain carries TRBV5-1 and TRBJ1-1, with D unresolved. Germline V gene sequence: CDR1 SGHRS, CDR2 YFSETQ. This CDR3 is 13 amino acids long. Trimming took 5 bases from V and 6 from J, leaving 14 bases between them. CDR3 bases: TGCGCCAGCAGTACGACACTGAGTTCTGAAGCTTTCTTT. It yields the protein CASSTTLSSEAFF. The full variable domain, in which reference TRBV5-1 and TRBJ1-1 provide the parts outside the CDR3, is KAGVTQTPRYLIKTRGQQVTLSCSPISGHRSVSWYQQTPGQGLQFLFEYFSETQRNKGNFPGRFSGRQFSNSRSEMNVSTLELGDSALYLCASSTTLSSEAFFGQGTRLTVV.

This clone is a singleton in its sample. The rearrangement joins TRBV7-8 to TRBJ1-1, with D tentatively TRBD1 (5 bases). Germline V CDR1 and CDR2: SGHVS, FQNEAQ. V was trimmed by 5 bases and J by 4 bases, leaving 14 bases between them. The CDR3 covers 14 residues. CDR3 DNA: TGTGCCAGCAGCCCCATCACGGGGGGCACTGAAGCTTTCTTT. Translating it yields CASSPITGGTEAFF.

With regard to this clone: Compared with germline, one end of the junction differs, possibly owing to a read error. DNA for the CDR3: TGTGCCAGCTCCCAGACAGGGGACCAGCCCCAGAATTTT. Its translation: CASSQTGDQPQNF. This sequence joins TRBV18 and TRBJ1-5, with 8 bases identical to TRBD1. This CDR3 is 13 amino acids long. Germline loops: CDR1 KGHSH, CDR2 LQKENI. The whole variable domain, remainder taken from reference TRBV18 and TRBJ1-5, is NAGVMQNPRHLVRRRGQEARLRCSPMKGHSHVYWYRQLPEEGLKFMVYLQKENIIDESGMPKERFSAEFPKEGPSILRIQQVVRGDSAAYFCASSQTGDQPQNFGDGTRLSIL.

The chain links TRBV7-8 to TRBJ1-4; no reliable D call. The germline V gene has CDR1 SGHVS and CDR2 FQNEAQ. The V and J ends lost 4 bases and 0 bases respectively, with 9 bases between them. The CDR3 is made up of 15 amino acids. The CDR3 DNA sequence: TGTGCCAGCAGCTCACAGAGGGCAACTAATGAAAAACTGTTTTTT. Amino acids: CASSSQRATNEKLFF.

The chain couples TRBV6-1 to TRBJ2-3, with TRBD2 matching 7 bases. CDR3 length: 16 amino acids. Germline V CDR1 and CDR2: MNHNS, SASEGT. V was pared by 2 bases and J by 4 bases, with 9 bases of the junction left unmatched. DNA of the CDR3: TGTGCCAGCAGTGAACAGAGACTAGCAACGGCAGATACGCAGTATTTT. Amino acid sequence: CASSEQRLATADTQYF.